This T cell receptor (beta chain) was observed in a study of blood T cell repertoires in COVID-19. Study-wide context: The study drew acute and convalescent COVID-19 samples from the United States, Italy and Spain. T cells, B-cell-depleted T cells, or PBMCs provided the cDNA or gDNA that served as material.

This CDR3 contains 14 residues. V lost 1 base and J 4 bases, leaving 10 bases between the germline ends. CDR1 LNHDA and CDR2 SQIVND come from the germline V gene (reference sequence). Using immunoSEQ multiplex PCR, the repertoire was profiled, and TCRdb retains in-frame clones only, with some absent. The sample carries just over 300,000 clones, under 90% recorded once. The material sequenced was peripheral blood. V usage is TRBV19 and J usage is TRBJ1-2; D remains ambiguous. The clonotype originates from a woman younger than 45 with COVID-19, enrolled during active disease. CDR3 sequence: CASSIGAAGYGYTF. As DNA, the CDR3 is TGTGCCAGTAGTATAGGAGCCGCGGGCTATGGCTACACCTTC. Full variable domain (rest looked up from reference TRBV19 and TRBJ1-2): DGGITQSPKYLFRKEGQNVTLSCEQNLNHDAMYWYRQDPGQGLRLIYYSQIVNDFQKGDIAEGYSVSREKKESFPLTVTSAQKNPTAFYLCASSIGAAGYGYTFGSGTRLTVV.